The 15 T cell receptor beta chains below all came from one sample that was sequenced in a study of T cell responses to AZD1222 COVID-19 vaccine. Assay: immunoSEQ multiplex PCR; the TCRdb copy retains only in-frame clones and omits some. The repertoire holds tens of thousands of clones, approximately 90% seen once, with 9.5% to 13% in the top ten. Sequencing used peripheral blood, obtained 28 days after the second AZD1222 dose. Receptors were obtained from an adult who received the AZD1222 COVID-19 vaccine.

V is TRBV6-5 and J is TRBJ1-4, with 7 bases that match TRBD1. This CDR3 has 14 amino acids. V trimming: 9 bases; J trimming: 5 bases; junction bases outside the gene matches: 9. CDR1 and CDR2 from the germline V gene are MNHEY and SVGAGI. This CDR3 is CASTEGATNEKLFF. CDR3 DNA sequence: TGTGCCAGTACGGAGGGGGCCACAAATGAAAAACTGTTTTTT.

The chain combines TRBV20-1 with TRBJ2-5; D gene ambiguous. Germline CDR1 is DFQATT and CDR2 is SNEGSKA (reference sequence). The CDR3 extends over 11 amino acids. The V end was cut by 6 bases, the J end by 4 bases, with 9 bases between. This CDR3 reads CSAQNGETQYF. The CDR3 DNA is TGCAGTGCCCAAAATGGAGAGACCCAGTACTTC.

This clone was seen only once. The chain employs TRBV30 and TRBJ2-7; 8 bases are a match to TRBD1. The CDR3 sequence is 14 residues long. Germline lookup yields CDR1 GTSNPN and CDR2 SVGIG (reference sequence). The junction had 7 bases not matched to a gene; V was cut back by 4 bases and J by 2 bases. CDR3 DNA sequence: TGTGCCTGGACCCAATGGACAGGGACCTACGAGCAGTACTTC. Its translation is CAWTQWTGTYEQYF. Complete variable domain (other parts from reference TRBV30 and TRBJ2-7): SQTIHQWPATLVQPVGSPLSLECTVEGTSNPNLYWYRQAAGRGLQLLFYSVGIGQISSEVPQNLSASRPQDRQFILSSKKLLLSDSGFYLCAWTQWTGTYEQYFGPGTRLTVT.

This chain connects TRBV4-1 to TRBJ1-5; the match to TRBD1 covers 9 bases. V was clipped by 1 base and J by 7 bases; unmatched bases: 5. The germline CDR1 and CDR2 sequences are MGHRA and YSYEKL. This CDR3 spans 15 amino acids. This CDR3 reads CASSQAGQGTQPQHF. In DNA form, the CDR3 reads TGCGCCAGCAGCCAAGCGGGACAGGGCACCCAGCCCCAGCATTTT.

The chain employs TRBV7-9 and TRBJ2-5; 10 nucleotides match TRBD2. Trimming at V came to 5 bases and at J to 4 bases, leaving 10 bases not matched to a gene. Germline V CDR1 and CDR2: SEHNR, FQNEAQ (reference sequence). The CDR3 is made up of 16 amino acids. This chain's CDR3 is CASSLGSGRALETQYF. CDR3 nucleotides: TGTGCCAGCAGCCTAGGGAGCGGGAGGGCTCTAGAGACCCAGTACTTC.

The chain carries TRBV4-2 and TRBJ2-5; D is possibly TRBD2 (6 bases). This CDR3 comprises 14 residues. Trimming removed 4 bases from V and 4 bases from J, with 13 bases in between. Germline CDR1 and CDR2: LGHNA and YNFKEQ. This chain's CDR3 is CASSPPGVGETQYF. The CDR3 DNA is TGTGCCAGCAGCCCTCCGGGGGTGGGAGAGACCCAGTACTTC.

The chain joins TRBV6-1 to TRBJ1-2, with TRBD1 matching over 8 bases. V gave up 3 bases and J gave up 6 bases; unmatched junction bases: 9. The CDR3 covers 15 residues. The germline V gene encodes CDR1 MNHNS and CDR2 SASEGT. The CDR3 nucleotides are TGTGCCAGCAGTGATCCGAGACAGGGGAGGGATGGCTACACCTTC. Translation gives CASSDPRQGRDGYTF.

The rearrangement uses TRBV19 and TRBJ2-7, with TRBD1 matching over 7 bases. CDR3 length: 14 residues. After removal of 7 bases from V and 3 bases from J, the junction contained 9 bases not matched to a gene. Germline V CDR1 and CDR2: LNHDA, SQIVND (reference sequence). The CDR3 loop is CASTSTGLLYEQYF. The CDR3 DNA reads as TGTGCCAGTACCTCGACAGGGCTTCTCTACGAGCAGTACTTC.

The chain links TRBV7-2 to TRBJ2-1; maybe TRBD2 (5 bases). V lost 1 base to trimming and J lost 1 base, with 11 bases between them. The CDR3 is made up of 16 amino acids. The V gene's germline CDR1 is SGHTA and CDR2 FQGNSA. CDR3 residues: CASSLELVWSYNEQFF. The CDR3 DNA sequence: TGTGCCAGCAGCTTAGAACTAGTGTGGTCCTACAATGAGCAGTTCTTC.

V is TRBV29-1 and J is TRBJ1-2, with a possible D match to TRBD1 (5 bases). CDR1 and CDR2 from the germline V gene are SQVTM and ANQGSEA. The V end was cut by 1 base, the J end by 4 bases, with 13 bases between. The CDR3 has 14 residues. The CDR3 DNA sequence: TGCAGCGTTGAAGGCAGGGCCACCTTCTATGGCTACACCTTC. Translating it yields CSVEGRATFYGYTF.

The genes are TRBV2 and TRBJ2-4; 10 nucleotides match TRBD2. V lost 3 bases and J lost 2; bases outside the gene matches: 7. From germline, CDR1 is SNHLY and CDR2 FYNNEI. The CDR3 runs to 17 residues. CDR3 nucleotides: TGTGCCAGCAGTGATGAAGCGGGAGGGCTGACCAAAAACATTCAGTACTTC. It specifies CASSDEAGGLTKNIQYF.

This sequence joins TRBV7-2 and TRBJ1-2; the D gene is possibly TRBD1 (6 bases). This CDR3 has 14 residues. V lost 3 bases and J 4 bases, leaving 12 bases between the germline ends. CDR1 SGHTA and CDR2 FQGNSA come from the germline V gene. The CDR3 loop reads CASSLTRDTYGYTF. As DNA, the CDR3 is TGTGCCAGCAGCTTGACGAGGGACACCTATGGCTACACCTTC.

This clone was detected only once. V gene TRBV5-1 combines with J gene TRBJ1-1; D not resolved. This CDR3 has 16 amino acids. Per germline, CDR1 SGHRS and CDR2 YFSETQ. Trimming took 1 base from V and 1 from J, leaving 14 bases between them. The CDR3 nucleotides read TGCGCCAGCAGCTTGCCGGCCTCCAATAGGAACACTGAAGCTTTCTTT. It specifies CASSLPASNRNTEAFF.

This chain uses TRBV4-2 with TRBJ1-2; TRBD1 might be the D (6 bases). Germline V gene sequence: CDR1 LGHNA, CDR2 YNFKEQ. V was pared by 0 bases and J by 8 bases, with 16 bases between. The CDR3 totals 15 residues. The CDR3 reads CASSQDPGGGLGYTF. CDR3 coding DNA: TGTGCCAGCAGCCAAGATCCCGGGGGGGGGCTAGGCTACACCTTC.

This CDR3 is CASSQGAGTGELFF. DNA of the CDR3: TGCGCCAGCTCGCAGGGGGCGGGCACCGGGGAGCTGTTTTTT. The chain couples TRBV5-1 to TRBJ2-2, with 8 bases identical to TRBD1. The CDR3 extends over 14 amino acids. Germline V CDR1 and CDR2: SGHRS, YFSETQ. With V trimmed by 7 bases and J by 4 bases, 6 bases remained unmatched.